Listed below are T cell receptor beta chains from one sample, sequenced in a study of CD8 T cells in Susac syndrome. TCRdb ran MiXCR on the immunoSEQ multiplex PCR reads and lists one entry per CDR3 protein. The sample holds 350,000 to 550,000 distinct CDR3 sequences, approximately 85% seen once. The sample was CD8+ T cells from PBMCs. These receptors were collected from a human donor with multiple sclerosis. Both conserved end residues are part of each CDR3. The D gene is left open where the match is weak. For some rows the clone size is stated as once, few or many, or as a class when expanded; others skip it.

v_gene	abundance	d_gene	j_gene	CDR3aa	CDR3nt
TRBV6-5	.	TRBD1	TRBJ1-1	CASSATGSEAFF	TGTGCCAGCAGTGCGACAGGGTCTGAAGCTTTCTTT
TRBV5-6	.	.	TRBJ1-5	CASSLNGDQPQHF	TGTGCCAGCAGCTTGAACGGCGATCAGCCCCAGCATTTT
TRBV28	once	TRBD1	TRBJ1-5	CASRRGRGNQPQHF	TGTGCCAGCAGAAGGGGGCGTGGGAATCAGCCCCAGCATTTT
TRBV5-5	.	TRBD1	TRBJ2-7	CASSFDPDRGEYEQYF	TGTGCCAGCAGCTTTGACCCGGACAGGGGTGAATACGAGCAGTACTTC
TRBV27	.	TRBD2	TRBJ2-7	CANSYTSGGEQYF	TGTGCCAACAGTTACACTAGCGGTGGCGAGCAGTACTTC
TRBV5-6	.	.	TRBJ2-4	CASSLPQLAENIQYF	TGTGCCAGCAGCTTGCCACAGTTGGCCGAAAACATTCAGTACTTC
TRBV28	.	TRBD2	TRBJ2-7	CASSPWEGPYEQYF	TGTGCCAGCAGTCCGTGGGAGGGGCCCTACGAGCAGTACTTC
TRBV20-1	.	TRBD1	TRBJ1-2	CSARGTGLFYGYTF	TGCAGTGCTCGGGGGACAGGGCTATTCTATGGCTACACCTTC
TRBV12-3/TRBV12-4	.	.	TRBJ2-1	CASRDSNSYNEQFF	TGTGCCAGCAGGGACAGTAACTCCTACAATGAGCAGTTCTTC
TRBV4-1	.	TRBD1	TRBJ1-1	CASSPRDSYHTEAFF	TGCGCCAGCAGCCCACGGGACAGCTACCACACTGAAGCTTTCTTT
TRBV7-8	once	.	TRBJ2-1	CASSLVTHVYDEQFF	TGTGCCAGCAGCTTAGTTACCCATGTTTATGATGAGCAGTTCTTC
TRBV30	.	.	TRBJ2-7	CAWSVWDQGIEQYF	TGTGCCTGGAGTGTATGGGACCAAGGGATCGAGCAGTACTTC
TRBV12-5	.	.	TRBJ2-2	CATGIMDGELFF	TGTGCTACAGGAATAATGGACGGGGAGCTGTTTTTT
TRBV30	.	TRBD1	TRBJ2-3	CAWSPRWTGEDTQYF	TGTGCCTGGAGTCCCCGATGGACAGGGGAAGATACGCAGTATTTT
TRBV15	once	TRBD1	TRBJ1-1	CATSPTGDTEAFF	TGTGCCACCAGCCCGACAGGGGACACTGAAGCTTTCTTT
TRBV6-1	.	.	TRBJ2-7	CASSPGHEQYF	TGTGCCAGCAGCCCCGGGCACGAGCAGTACTTC
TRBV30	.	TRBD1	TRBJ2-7	CAWSAQGANEQYF	TGTGCCTGGAGTGCACAGGGGGCAAACGAGCAGTACTTC
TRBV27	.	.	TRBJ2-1	CASSLRGGPYNEQFF	TGTGCCAGCAGTTTAAGAGGAGGCCCTTACAATGAGCAGTTCTTC
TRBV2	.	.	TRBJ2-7	CASSEASEGIGSYEQYF	TGTGCCAGCAGTGAAGCGTCGGAGGGAATAGGCTCCTACGAGCAGTACTTC
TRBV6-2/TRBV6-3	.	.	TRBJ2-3	CASSLWTDSTDTQYF	TGTGCCAGCAGCCTTTGGACAGATAGCACAGATACGCAGTATTTT
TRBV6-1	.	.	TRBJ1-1	CASSDDIIENTEAFF	TGTGCCAGCAGTGATGACATTATCGAGAACACTGAAGCTTTCTTT
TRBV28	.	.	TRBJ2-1	CASSHRGEQFF	TGTGCCAGCTCCCACCGGGGTGAGCAGTTCTTC
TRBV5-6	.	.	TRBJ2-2	CASTLGPSDTGELFF	TGTGCCAGCACCCTCGGTCCTAGCGACACCGGGGAGCTGTTTTTT
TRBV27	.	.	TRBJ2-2	CASSLGLPTGELFF	TGTGCCAGCAGTTTGGGACTTCCCACCGGGGAGCTGTTTTTT
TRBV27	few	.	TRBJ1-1	CASSLVSGNTEAFF	TGTGCCAGCAGTTTAGTTTCAGGGAACACTGAAGCTTTCTTT
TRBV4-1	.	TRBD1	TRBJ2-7	CASSQETGIPYEQYF	TGCGCCAGCAGCCAAGAGACAGGGATCCCCTACGAGCAGTACTTC
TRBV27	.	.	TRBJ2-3	CASNSRGAPGGDTQYF	TGTGCCAGCAATTCTAGGGGGGCCCCTGGGGGTGATACGCAGTATTTT